This T cell receptor beta chain was sequenced for a study of Tregs in tolerant kidney transplant recipients. Study-level points and caveats: Validation in larger populations is needed because few patients were studied. No direct test of biological reproducibility was done here. Expanding Tregs on activated donor B cells appeared to best identify donor-specific TCRbeta clones.

A note on this clone: Its antigen is unknown.

Assay: immunoSEQ multiplex PCR; the TCRdb copy retains only in-frame clones and omits some. The top ten clones hold roughly 4.7% of a sample with 80,000 to 90,000 clones, more than 80% of them seen once. This CDR3 region has 15 residues. CDR1 is MGHRA, CDR2 YSYEKL, per germline. J gave up 9 bases and V 6 bases, and 10 bases lay outside the gene matches. Unstimulated regulatory T cells (CD4+CD25+CD127-), CD4+CD25- non-regulatory cells, CD4 and CD8 cells were FACS-sorted from thawed PBMCs. Sequenced: CD8+ T cells from blood. The clonotype comes from a human donor in good health. V is TRBV4-1 and J is TRBJ2-1; TRBD1 agrees at 11 bases. The CDR3: CASRPGQGAGIEQFF. CDR3 DNA: TGCGCCAGCAGACCCGGACAGGGGGCAGGTATTGAGCAGTTCTTC.